This T cell receptor (beta chain) came from a study of cytomegalovirus exposure and HLA in healthy donors. Concerning this clone itself: Its specificity is not known.

The CDR3 is made up of 16 amino acids. V lost 0 bases to trimming and J lost 1 base, with 12 bases between them. The germline V gene has CDR1 MNHNY and CDR2 SVGAGI (reference sequence). Study results and limitations: Reports credit the classifier with highly specific, highly sensitive diagnosis of cytomegalovirus status.

TCRdb's table, derived via immunoSEQ multiplex PCR, lists solely in-frame clones and lacks some. This sample has tens of thousands of clones, with roughly 92% found just once. Input material: PBMCs. The genes are TRBV6-6 and TRBJ1-1, with D possibly being TRBD1 (5 bases). The receptor comes from a woman younger than 45 in good health and CMV-seropositive. The CDR3 protein is CASSYSLSGENTEAFF. In nucleotides, the CDR3 is TGTGCCAGCAGTTACTCCCTTTCGGGGGAGAACACTGAAGCTTTCTTT.